Listed here are 15 T cell receptor beta chains from one sample, sequenced in a study of cytomegalovirus exposure and HLA in healthy donors. The PCR was carried out with 60 Vbeta primers and 13 Jbeta primers. The repertoire was sequenced with immunoSEQ multiplex PCR; TCRdb's copy has only in-frame clones and lacks some. The table lists about 73,000 clones, 75% of them singletons. The sample consisted of PBMCs. All receptors come from a man aged 65 to 79 in good health and CMV-seronegative.

This chain uses TRBV7-9 with TRBJ2-3; D not resolved. The germline V and J ends were trimmed by 2 bases and 5 bases, with 17 bases remaining between them. Germline CDR1 and CDR2: SEHNR and FQNEAQ (reference sequence). The CDR3 runs to 16 residues. The CDR3: CASSLYSRSTGDTQYF. The CDR3, as DNA: TGTGCCAGCAGCTTATATAGTCGCTCGACTGGAGATACGCAGTATTTT.

This clone was counted a single time. The chain couples TRBV7-2 to TRBJ1-5; the D gene is possibly TRBD1 (5 bases). The germline CDR1 and CDR2 sequences are SGHTA and FQGNSA. The CDR3 covers 15 residues. V shed 2 bases and J shed 4 bases, with 12 bases lying between them. The CDR3 here is CASSLLGASNQPQHF. The CDR3, as DNA: TGTGCCAGCAGCTTACTAGGGGCGAGTAATCAGCCCCAGCATTTT.

The chain has TRBV6-1 and TRBJ2-5, with 8 bases lining up with TRBD1. V gave up 3 bases and J gave up 7 bases; unmatched junction bases: 4. CDR1 is MNHNS and CDR2 is SASEGT in the germline V gene. The CDR3 is made up of 13 amino acids. CDR3 residues: CASSDRGPATQYF. The DNA of the CDR3 is TGTGCCAGCAGTGACAGGGGGCCGGCGACCCAGTACTTC.

V and J are TRBV10-1 and TRBJ1-6; D remains unclear. The germline V and J ends were trimmed by 0 bases and 8 bases, with 11 bases remaining between them. The CDR3 runs 15 residues. In germline, CDR1 is WNHNN, CDR2 SYGVQD (reference sequence). The CDR3, as DNA: TGCGCCAGCAGTGAGTCGATGGCCCCCGATTCACCCCTCCACTTT. The encoded protein is CASSESMAPDSPLHF.

This rearrangement joins TRBV7-2 to TRBJ1-2; tentative D call: TRBD1 (6 bases). V dropped 4 bases and J dropped 10 bases, with 22 bases sitting between them. This CDR3 comprises 15 residues. The V gene's germline CDR1 is SGHTA and CDR2 FQGNSA. CDR3 DNA: TGTGCCAGCAGCTCCTCCGGGCTGGGGGCAACGAACTACACCTTC. Protein product: CASSSSGLGATNYTF.

The genes are TRBV7-8 and TRBJ2-5; 7 nucleotides line up with TRBD1. Germline V gives CDR1 SGHVS, CDR2 FQNEAQ. The length of the CDR3 is 12 residues. The trim removed 5 bases at V and 12 bases at J, leaving 9 bases unmatched. Here the CDR3 DNA reads TGTGCCAGCAGCCCGAGTAGGGACAGTAAGTACTTC. This gives the protein CASSPSRDSKYF. Drawing the rest from reference TRBV7-8 and TRBJ2-5, the complete variable domain is GAGVSQSPRYKVAKRGQDVALRCDPISGHVSLFWYQQALGQGPEFLTYFQNEAQLDKSGLPSDRFFAERPEGSVSTLKIQRTQQEDSAVYLCASSPSRDSKYFGPGTRLLVL.

This clone was detected only once. V is TRBV29-1 and J is TRBJ2-3, with 8 positions matching TRBD1. J gave up 5 bases and V 8 bases, and 6 bases lay outside the gene matches. Germline CDR1 is SQVTM and CDR2 is ANQGSEA. The CDR3 length is 12 residues. CDR3 in amino acids: CSSGQGQDTQYF. The CDR3 DNA is TGCAGCTCCGGACAGGGCCAAGATACGCAGTATTTT.

This clone was counted between two and nine times. V usage is TRBV19 and J usage is TRBJ2-7; 8 bases match TRBD1. The CDR3 extends over 13 amino acids. V dropped 6 bases and J dropped 4; count of bases not matched to a gene: 5. CDR1 is LNHDA, CDR2 SQIVND, per germline (reference sequence). The CDR3 loop is CASRFDRGYEQYF. The CDR3 DNA sequence: TGTGCCAGTAGATTTGACAGGGGATACGAGCAGTACTTC.

The rearrangement joins TRBV27 to TRBJ2-1; the D gene is possibly TRBD1 (6 bases). The CDR3 is 14 amino acids. Germline values: CDR1 MNHEY, CDR2 SMNVEV (reference sequence). V lost 4 bases to trimming and J lost 10 bases, with 17 bases between them. Here the CDR3 DNA reads TGTGCCAGCAGTTCATGGGGGCGCGAGGGCGAGCAGTTCTTC. Encoded protein: CASSSWGREGEQFF.

V and J are TRBV30 and TRBJ1-5; D is possibly TRBD1 (5 bases). CDR1 GTSNPN and CDR2 SVGIG come from the germline V gene (reference sequence). The germline V and J ends were trimmed by 0 bases and 2 bases, with 11 bases remaining between them. This CDR3 has 15 amino acids. CDR3 coding DNA: TGTGCCTGGAGTGTAACGGGGGATGGCAATCAGCCCCAGCATTTT. It codes for CAWSVTGDGNQPQHF.

This clone was seen once. DNA for the CDR3: TGCGCCAGCAGCTTAACAGGTCGTAATGAAAAACTGTTTTTT. Translation: CASSLTGRNEKLFF. The V call is TRBV5-1, the J call TRBJ1-4; possible D gene TRBD1, 5 bases. This CDR3 region has 14 residues. With 2 bases removed from V and 4 bases from J, the gap between germline ends came to 9 bases. From germline, CDR1 is SGHRS and CDR2 YFSETQ.

This clone was seen more than once but under ten times. Written as DNA, the CDR3 is TGTGCCAGCACCCCAGGCGACCCCTCTGGAAACACCATATATTTT. This gives the protein CASTPGDPSGNTIYF. V gene TRBV6-1 combines with J gene TRBJ1-3; D gene ambiguous. The V end lost 7 bases, the J end lost 0 bases, and 13 bases lay between the germline ends. Germline V CDR1 and CDR2: MNHNS, SASEGT. The CDR3 extends over 15 amino acids.

This clone has only a few counts. J is TRBJ1-2 and V is TRBV15, with D maybe TRBD1 (6 bases). The CDR3 loop spans 15 amino acids. The V and J ends lost 3 bases and 7 bases respectively, with 18 bases between them. The germline V gene encodes CDR1 LNHNV and CDR2 YYDKDF (reference sequence). This CDR3 is CATSRGGGGLVGYTF. DNA for the CDR3: TGTGCCACCAGCAGGGGGGGCGGGGGGCTTGTTGGCTACACCTTC.

This chain uses TRBV19 with TRBJ1-5, with D perhaps matching TRBD1 (6 bases). This CDR3 has 12 residues. Between the trimmed V and J ends, which lost 11 bases and 5 bases, there was a span of 13 bases. Germline values: CDR1 LNHDA, CDR2 SQIVND (reference sequence). The CDR3 sequence is CALGAGHQPQHF. The CDR3 coding sequence is TGTGCCCTGGGGGCAGGGCATCAGCCCCAGCATTTT. Full variable domain (missing parts from reference TRBV19 and TRBJ1-5): DGGITQSPKYLFRKEGQNVTLSCEQNLNHDAMYWYRQDPGQGLRLIYYSQIVNDFQKGDIAEGYSVSREKKESFPLTVTSAQKNPTAFYLCALGAGHQPQHFGDGTRLSIL.

The chain joins TRBV11-3 to TRBJ1-4, with TRBD1 as a possible D gene (5 bases). CDR3 length: 14 residues. V was cut by 3 bases and J by 5 bases, with 10 bases left in between. The germline V gene encodes CDR1 SGHNT and CDR2 YENEEA. CDR3 sequence: CASSLAGWNEKLFF. For the CDR3, the DNA is TGTGCCAGCAGCTTGGCAGGGTGGAATGAAAAACTGTTTTTT. The full variable domain, with the rest looked up from reference TRBV11-3 and TRBJ1-4, is EAGVVQSPRYKIIEKKQPVAFWCNPISGHNTLYWYLQNLGQGPELLIRYENEEAVDDSQLPKDRFSAERLKGVDSTLKIQPAELGDSAVYLCASSLAGWNEKLFFGSGTQLSVL.